Reported below is one T cell receptor (beta chain). Its specificity is unknown. V lost 6 bases to trimming and J lost 7 bases; unmatched junction nucleotides: 7. The CDR3 is 14 amino acids. Germline lookup yields CDR1 SNHLY and CDR2 FYNNEI. This sample was taken from a study of cytomegalovirus exposure and HLA in healthy donors. A multiplex PCR was run with 60 Vbeta primers and 13 Jbeta primers. Clones were read by immunoSEQ multiplex PCR, and TCRdb kept only the in-frame ones, dropping some. The sample table includes 60,000 to 70,000 clones. Points from the study as a whole: It was likely that a cluster of highly shared sequence variants was a sequencing artifact.

The clonotype comes from a young man in good health and CMV-seropositive. Sequenced: PBMCs. This chain links TRBV2 with TRBJ1-4; TRBD1 matches 8 bases. The chain's CDR3 is CASRRDRTGEKLFF. Written as DNA, the CDR3 is TGTGCCAGCAGACGGGACAGGACAGGTGAAAAACTGTTTTTT. Full variable domain (outside the CDR3, taken from reference TRBV2 and TRBJ1-4): EPEVTQTPSHQVTQMGQEVILRCVPISNHLYFYWYRQILGQKVEFLVSFYNNEISEKSEIFDDQFSVERPDGSNFTLKIRSTKLEDSAMYFCASRRDRTGEKLFFGSGTQLSVL.